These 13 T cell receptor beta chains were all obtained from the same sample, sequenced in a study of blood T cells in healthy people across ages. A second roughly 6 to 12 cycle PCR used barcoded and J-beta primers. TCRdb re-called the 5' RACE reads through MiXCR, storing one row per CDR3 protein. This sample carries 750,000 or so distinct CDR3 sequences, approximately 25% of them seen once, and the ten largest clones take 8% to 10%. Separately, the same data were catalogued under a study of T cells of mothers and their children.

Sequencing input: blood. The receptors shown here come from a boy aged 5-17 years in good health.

This CDR3 reads CSARDSGRTYEQYF. In DNA, the CDR3 is TGCAGTGCTAGAGACAGCGGGCGAACCTACGAGCAGTACTTC. The V gene is TRBV20-1, the J gene TRBJ2-7; possible D gene TRBD2, 6 bases. V lost 0 bases to trimming and J lost 2 bases, with 11 bases between them. The CDR3 totals 14 residues. Germline CDR1 reads DFQATT; CDR2 reads SNEGSKA (reference sequence).

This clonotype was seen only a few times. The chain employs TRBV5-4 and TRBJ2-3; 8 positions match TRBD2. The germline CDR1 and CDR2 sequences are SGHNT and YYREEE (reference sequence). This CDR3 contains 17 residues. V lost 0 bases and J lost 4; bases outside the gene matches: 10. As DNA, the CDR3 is TGTGCCAGCAGCTTGGTCCCCCCGGGGGGGCCTGCAGATACGCAGTATTTT. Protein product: CASSLVPPGGPADTQYF. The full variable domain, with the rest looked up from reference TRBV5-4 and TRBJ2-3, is ETGVTQSPTHLIKTRGQQVTLRCSSQSGHNTVSWYQQALGQGPQFIFQYYREEENGRGNFPPRFSGLQFPNYSSELNVNALELDDSALYLCASSLVPPGGPADTQYFGPGTRLTVL.

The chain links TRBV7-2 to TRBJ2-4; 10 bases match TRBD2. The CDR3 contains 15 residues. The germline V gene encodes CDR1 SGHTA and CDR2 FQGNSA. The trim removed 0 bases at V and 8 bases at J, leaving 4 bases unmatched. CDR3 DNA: TGTGCCAGCAGCTTAGCCACTAGCGGGGATCACATTCAGTACTTC. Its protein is CASSLATSGDHIQYF.

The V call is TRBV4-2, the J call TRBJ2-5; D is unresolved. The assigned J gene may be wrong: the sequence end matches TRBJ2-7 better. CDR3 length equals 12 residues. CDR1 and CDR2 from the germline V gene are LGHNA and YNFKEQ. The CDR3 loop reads CASSQKPDEQYF. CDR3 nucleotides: TGTGCCAGCAGCCAAAAGCCGGACGAGCAGTACTTC.

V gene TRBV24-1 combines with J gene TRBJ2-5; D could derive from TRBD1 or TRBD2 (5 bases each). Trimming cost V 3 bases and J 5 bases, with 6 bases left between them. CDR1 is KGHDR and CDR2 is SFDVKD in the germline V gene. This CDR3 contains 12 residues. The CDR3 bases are TGTGCCACCAGTGATGAGGGGGAGACCCAGTACTTC. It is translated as CATSDEGETQYF.

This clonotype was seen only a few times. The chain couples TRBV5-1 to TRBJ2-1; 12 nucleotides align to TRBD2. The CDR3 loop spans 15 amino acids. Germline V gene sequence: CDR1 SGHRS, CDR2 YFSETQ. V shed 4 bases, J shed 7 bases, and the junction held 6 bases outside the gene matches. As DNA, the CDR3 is TGCGCCAGCAGCCCGACTAGCGGGAGTGTTAATGAGCAGTTCTTC. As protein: CASSPTSGSVNEQFF.

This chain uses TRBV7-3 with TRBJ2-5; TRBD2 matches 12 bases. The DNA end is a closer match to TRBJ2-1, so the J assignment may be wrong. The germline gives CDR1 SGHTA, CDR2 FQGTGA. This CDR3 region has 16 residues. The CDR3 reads CASSLILAGGWDEQFF. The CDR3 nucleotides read TGTGCCAGCAGCTTAATACTAGCGGGGGGCTGGGATGAGCAGTTCTTC.

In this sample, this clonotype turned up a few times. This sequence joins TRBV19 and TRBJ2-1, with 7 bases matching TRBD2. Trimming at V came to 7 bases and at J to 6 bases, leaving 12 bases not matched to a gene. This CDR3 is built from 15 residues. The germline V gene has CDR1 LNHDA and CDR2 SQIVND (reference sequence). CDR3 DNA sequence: TGTGCCAGTAAACCCAGGGCGGGAGAAACCAATGAGCAGTTCTTC. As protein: CASKPRAGETNEQFF.

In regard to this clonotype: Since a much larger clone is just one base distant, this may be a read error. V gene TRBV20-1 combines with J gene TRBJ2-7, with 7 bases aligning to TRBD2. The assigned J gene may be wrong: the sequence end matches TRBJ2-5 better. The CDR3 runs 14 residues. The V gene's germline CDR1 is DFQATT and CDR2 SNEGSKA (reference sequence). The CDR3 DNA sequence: TGCAGTGTTAGCGGGTTACGTAACCAAGAGACCCAGTACTTC. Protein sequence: CSVSGLRNQETQYF.

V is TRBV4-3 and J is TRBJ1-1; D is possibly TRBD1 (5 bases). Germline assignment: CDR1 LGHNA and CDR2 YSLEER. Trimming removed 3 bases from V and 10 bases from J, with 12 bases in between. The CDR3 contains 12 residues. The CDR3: CASSQGPGRAFF. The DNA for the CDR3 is TGCGCCAGCAGCCAGGGACCCGGGAGAGCTTTCTTT.

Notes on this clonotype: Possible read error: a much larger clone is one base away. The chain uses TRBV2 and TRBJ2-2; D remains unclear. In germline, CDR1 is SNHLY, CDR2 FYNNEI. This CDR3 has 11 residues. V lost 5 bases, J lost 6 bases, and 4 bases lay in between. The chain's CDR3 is CASSNAGELFF. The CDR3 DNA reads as TGTGCCAGCAGTAACGCCGGGGAGCTGTTTTTT.

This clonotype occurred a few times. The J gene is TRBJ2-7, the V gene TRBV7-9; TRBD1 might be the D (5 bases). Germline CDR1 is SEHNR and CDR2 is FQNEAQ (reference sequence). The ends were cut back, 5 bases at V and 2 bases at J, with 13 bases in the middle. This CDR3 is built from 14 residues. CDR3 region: CASSDKIGAYEQYF. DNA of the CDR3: TGTGCCAGCAGCGACAAAATAGGGGCCTACGAGCAGTACTTC.

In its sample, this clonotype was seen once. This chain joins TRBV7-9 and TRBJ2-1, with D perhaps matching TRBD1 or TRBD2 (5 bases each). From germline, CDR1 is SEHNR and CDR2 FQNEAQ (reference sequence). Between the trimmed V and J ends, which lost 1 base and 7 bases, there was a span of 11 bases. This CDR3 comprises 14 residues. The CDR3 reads CASSLGGSGNEQFF. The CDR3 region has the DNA TGTGCCAGCAGCTTAGGGGGGAGTGGTAATGAGCAGTTCTTC.